One and the same sample provided the 11 T cell receptor beta chains below, sequenced in a study of radiation and T cells in renal cell carcinoma. Time point here: baseline pretreatment blood. Documented treatment: 15 Gy SBRT to primary tumor, nephrectomy 4 weeks later. Profiling relied on immunoSEQ multiplex PCR, and the TCRdb table lists in-frame clones only, not all of them. The data contain about 140,000 clones, 70% to 90% of them singletons. Specimen: blood, collected from a patient whose treatment included radiotherapy and nephrectomy. The receptors derive from a woman in her forties or fifties with renal cell carcinoma.

The chain combines TRBV19 with TRBJ2-3; D tentatively reads TRBD1 or TRBD2 (5 bases each). Germline V CDR1 and CDR2: LNHDA, SQIVND (reference sequence). The CDR3 loop spans 13 amino acids. Between the trimmed V and J ends, which lost 8 bases and 0 bases, there was a span of 9 bases. The CDR3 loop reads CASGGMSTDTQYF. As DNA, the CDR3 is TGTGCCAGTGGGGGAATGAGCACAGATACGCAGTATTTT.

V is TRBV19 and J is TRBJ2-2; 10 bases line up with TRBD2. The CDR3 contains 20 residues. V shed 8 bases, J shed 5 bases, and the junction held 23 bases outside the gene matches. Per the germline V gene, CDR1 is LNHDA and CDR2 is SQIVND (reference sequence). The CDR3 nucleotides read TGTGCCAGTCCCAAAGAGGTCGGACTAGCGGATCCAGGGGGGACCGGGGAGCTGTTTTTT. Translated: CASPKEVGLADPGGTGELFF. Together with reference TRBV19 and TRBJ2-2, the CDR3 gives the full variable domain: DGGITQSPKYLFRKEGQNVTLSCEQNLNHDAMYWYRQDPGQGLRLIYYSQIVNDFQKGDIAEGYSVSREKKESFPLTVTSAQKNPTAFYLCASPKEVGLADPGGTGELFFGEGSRLTVL.

This clone was counted only a few times. This rearrangement joins TRBV7-9 to TRBJ2-7, with 8 bases aligning to TRBD2. The germline V gene has CDR1 SEHNR and CDR2 FQNEAQ (reference sequence). V dropped 7 bases and J dropped 2; count of bases not matched to a gene: 4. The CDR3 is 13 amino acids. CDR3 sequence: CASTVAGPYEQYF. CDR3 DNA: TGTGCCAGCACCGTAGCGGGACCCTACGAGCAGTACTTC.

In this sample, this clone turned up once. V is TRBV27 and J is TRBJ2-2; D may be TRBD1 or TRBD2 (5 bases each). The CDR3 extends over 16 amino acids. Trimming took 4 bases from V and 1 from J, leaving 13 bases between them. The V gene's germline CDR1 is MNHEY and CDR2 SMNVEV (reference sequence). The chain's CDR3 is CASSYFGTLNTGELFF. The DNA for the CDR3 is TGTGCCAGCAGTTACTTCGGGACCCTGAACACCGGGGAGCTGTTTTTT.

The chain combines TRBV9 with TRBJ1-1; D remains ambiguous. The CDR3 contains 15 residues. The germline V and J ends were trimmed by 0 bases and 1 base, with 10 bases remaining between them. Germline values: CDR1 SGDLS, CDR2 YYNGEE. The CDR3 region is CASSVEAYGNTEAFF. The CDR3 nucleotides are TGTGCCAGCAGCGTAGAAGCCTACGGGAACACTGAAGCTTTCTTT.

The chain employs TRBV5-1 and TRBJ2-5; 7 bases are a match to TRBD2. The CDR3 totals 14 residues. Germline V CDR1 and CDR2: SGHRS, YFSETQ. Unmatched junction bases numbered 4, after V lost 4 bases and J lost 1 base. DNA for the CDR3: TGCGCCAGCAGCGGAACTAGCGTCCAAGAGACCCAGTACTTC. As protein: CASSGTSVQETQYF.

The genes are TRBV2 and TRBJ1-4; no definite D call. Germline values: CDR1 SNHLY, CDR2 FYNNEI. CDR3 length: 13 residues. Trimming took 10 bases from V and 0 from J, leaving 9 bases between them. The CDR3 DNA follows: TGTGCCACCACTCAGTCAACTAATGAAAAACTGTTTTTT. This sequence encodes CATTQSTNEKLFF. The variable domain in full, completed from reference TRBV2 and TRBJ1-4, reads EPEVTQTPSHQVTQMGQEVILRCVPISNHLYFYWYRQILGQKVEFLVSFYNNEISEKSEIFDDQFSVERPDGSNFTLKIRSTKLEDSAMYFCATTQSTNEKLFFGSGTQLSVL.

V and J are TRBV5-4 and TRBJ1-3, with D perhaps TRBD1 (5 bases). V was shortened by 2 bases and J by 3 bases, with 12 bases between the two germline ends. The CDR3 runs 15 residues. Germline-derived CDR1 and CDR2 are SGHNT and YYREEE (reference sequence). In nucleotides, the CDR3 is TGTGCCAGCAGCTTTGGGACGGGATATGGAAACACCATATATTTT. Its translation: CASSFGTGYGNTIYF.

The rearrangement joins TRBV6-5 to TRBJ1-4; possibly TRBD1 for D (6 bases). The CDR3 has 14 amino acids. Per the germline V gene, CDR1 is MNHEY and CDR2 is SVGAGI. V lost 5 bases to trimming and J lost 4 bases, with 11 bases between them. For the CDR3, the DNA is TGTGCCAGCAGTCCGACAGGAAATAATGAAAAACTGTTTTTT. Its translation is CASSPTGNNEKLFF.

This chain uses TRBV15 with TRBJ2-7, with unresolved D. V dropped 1 base and J dropped 5 bases, with 15 bases sitting between them. CDR3 size: 15 residues. CDR1 and CDR2 (germline): LNHNV, YYDKDF (reference sequence). CDR3 DNA sequence: TGTGCCACCAGCAGAGTTGTGCCACCCAAGGACGAGCAGTACTTC. Translation gives CATSRVVPPKDEQYF.

The chain is built from TRBV9 and TRBJ1-1; no clear D gene. Trimming took 0 bases from V and 2 from J, leaving 5 bases between them. The CDR3 contains 13 residues. Germline assignment: CDR1 SGDLS and CDR2 YYNGEE. The CDR3 region has the DNA TGTGCCAGCAGCGTAGACAGAAACACTGAAGCTTTCTTT. This codes for CASSVDRNTEAFF.